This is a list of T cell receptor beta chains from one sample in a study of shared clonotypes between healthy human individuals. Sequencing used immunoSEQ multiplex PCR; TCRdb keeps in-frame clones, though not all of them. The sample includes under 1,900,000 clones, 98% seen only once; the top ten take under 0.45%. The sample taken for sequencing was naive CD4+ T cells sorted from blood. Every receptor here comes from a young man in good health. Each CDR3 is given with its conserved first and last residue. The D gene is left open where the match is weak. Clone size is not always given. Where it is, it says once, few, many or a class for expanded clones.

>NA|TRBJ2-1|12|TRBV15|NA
CATSREPGEQFF
TGTGCCACCAGCAGAGAACCGGGAGAGCAGTTCTTC
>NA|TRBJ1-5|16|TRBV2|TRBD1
CASGTGGLYSNQPQHF
TGTGCCAGCGGCACAGGGGGACTATATAGCAATCAGCCCCAGCATTTT
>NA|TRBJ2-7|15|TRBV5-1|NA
CASSFLSLDSYEQYF
TGCGCCAGCAGCTTCCTAAGCTTAGATTCCTACGAGCAGTACTTC
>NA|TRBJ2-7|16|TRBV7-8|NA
CASSRRRFGESDEQYF
TGTGCCAGCAGCCGGAGACGTTTTGGGGAGTCAGACGAGCAGTACTTC
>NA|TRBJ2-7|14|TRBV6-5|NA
CASSSQTFSYEQYF
TGTGCCAGCAGTTCCCAGACATTCTCCTACGAGCAGTACTTC
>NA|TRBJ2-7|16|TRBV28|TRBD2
CASSLLSGGGKYEQYF
TGTGCCAGCAGTTTATTGTCGGGAGGTGGTAAATACGAGCAGTACTTC
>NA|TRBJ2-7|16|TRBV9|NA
CASSVDPSQGHGEQYF
TGTGCCAGCAGCGTAGATCCCTCGCAGGGACACGGCGAGCAGTACTTC
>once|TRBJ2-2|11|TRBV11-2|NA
CASSLSGELFF
TGTGCCAGCAGTCTTTCCGGGGAGCTGTTTTTT
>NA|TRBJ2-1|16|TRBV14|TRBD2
CASSQVAGPIYNEQFF
TGTGCCAGCAGCCAAGTAGCGGGACCTATCTACAATGAGCAGTTCTTC
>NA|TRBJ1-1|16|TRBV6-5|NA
CASSYSGQVKNTEAFF
TGTGCCAGCAGTTACTCCGGGCAGGTTAAGAACACTGAAGCTTTCTTT
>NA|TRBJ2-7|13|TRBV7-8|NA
CASSEPPTYEQYF
TGTGCCAGCAGCGAGCCCCCGACCTACGAGCAGTACTTC
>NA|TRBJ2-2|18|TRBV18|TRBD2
CASSLAVLAGSDTGELFF
TGTGCCAGCTCATTGGCGGTACTAGCGGGATCGGACACCGGGGAGCTGTTTTTT
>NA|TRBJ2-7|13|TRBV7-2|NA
CASSGTRVQEQYF
TGTGCCAGCAGCGGAACCAGGGTTCAAGAGCAGTACTTC
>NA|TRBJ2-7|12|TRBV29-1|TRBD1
CSVSTGSLEQYF
TGCAGCGTTTCGACAGGGTCACTCGAGCAGTACTTC
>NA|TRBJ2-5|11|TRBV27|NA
CASSFKETQYF
TGTGCCAGCAGTTTTAAAGAGACCCAGTACTTC
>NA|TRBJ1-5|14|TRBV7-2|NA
CASSFDSRNQPQHF
TGTGCCAGCAGCTTCGACAGCCGCAATCAGCCCCAGCATTTT
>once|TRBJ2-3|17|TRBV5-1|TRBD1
CASSLALTGGAPDTQYF
TGCGCCAGCAGCTTGGCCTTGACAGGGGGCGCACCAGATACGCAGTATTTT
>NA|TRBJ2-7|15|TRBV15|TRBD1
CAIKQGQGVSYEQYF
TGTGCCATTAAGCAGGGGCAGGGGGTGTCCTACGAGCAGTACTTC
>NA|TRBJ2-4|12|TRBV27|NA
CASTPPGYIQYF
TGTGCCAGCACCCCGCCGGGTTACATTCAGTACTTC
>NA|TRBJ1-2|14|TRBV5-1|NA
CASSPDDRLYGYTF
TGCGCCAGCAGCCCGGACGACAGGCTCTATGGCTACACCTTC
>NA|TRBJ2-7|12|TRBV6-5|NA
CASSPLSGEQYF
TGTGCCAGCAGTCCACTTTCGGGCGAGCAGTACTTC
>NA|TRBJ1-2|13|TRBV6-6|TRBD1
CASRIRTGDGYTF
TGTGCCAGCAGAATAAGGACAGGGGATGGCTACACCTTC
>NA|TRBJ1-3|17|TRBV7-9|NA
CASSEISMGGSGNTIYF
TGTGCCAGCAGCGAAATTAGTATGGGGGGCTCCGGAAACACCATATATTTT
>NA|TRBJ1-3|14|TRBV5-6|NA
CASSREGAGNTIYF
TGTGCCAGCAGCCGAGAGGGGGCTGGAAACACCATATATTTT
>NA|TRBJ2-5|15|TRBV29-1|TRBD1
CSINLSDRGRETQYF
TGCAGCATTAACCTCAGTGACAGGGGGCGGGAAACCCAGTACTTC
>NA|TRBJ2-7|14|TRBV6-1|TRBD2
CASSDSSGTYEQYF
TGTGCCAGCAGTGATTCTAGCGGTACCTACGAGCAGTACTTC
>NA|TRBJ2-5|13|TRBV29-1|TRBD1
CSVETGGEETQYF
TGCAGCGTGGAGACAGGGGGCGAGGAGACCCAGTACTTC
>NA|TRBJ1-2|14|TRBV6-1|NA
CASSESPRVYGYTF
TGTGCCAGCAGTGAGAGTCCACGGGTTTATGGCTACACCTTC
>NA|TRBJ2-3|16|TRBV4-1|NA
CASSQWAAASTDTQYF
TGCGCCAGCAGCCAGTGGGCGGCAGCTAGCACAGATACGCAGTATTTT
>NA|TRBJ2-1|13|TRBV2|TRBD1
CASSSGQGARWFF
TGTGCCAGCAGTTCGGGACAGGGGGCGAGATGGTTCTTC
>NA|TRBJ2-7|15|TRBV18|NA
CASSPLRAVSYEQYF
TGTGCCAGCTCACCACTAAGGGCAGTCTCCTACGAGCAGTACTTC
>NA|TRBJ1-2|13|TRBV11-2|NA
CASSAQGAYGYTF
TGTGCCAGCAGCGCACAGGGTGCATATGGCTACACCTTC
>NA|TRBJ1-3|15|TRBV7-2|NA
CASSLSQHSGNTIYF
TGTGCCAGCAGCTTAAGTCAACACTCTGGAAACACCATATATTTT
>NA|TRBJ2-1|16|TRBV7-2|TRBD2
CASSARAREIYNEQFF
TGTGCCAGCAGCGCTAGGGCGCGGGAGATCTACAATGAGCAGTTCTTC
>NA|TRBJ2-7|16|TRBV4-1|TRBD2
CASSPTGTSGTYEQYF
TGCGCCAGCAGCCCCACGGGGACTAGCGGAACCTACGAGCAGTACTTC
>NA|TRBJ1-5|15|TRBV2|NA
CASKRTRDLYQPQHF
TGTGCCAGTAAGAGGACAAGAGACTTATATCAGCCCCAGCATTTT
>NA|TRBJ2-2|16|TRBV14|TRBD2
CASSPRTSVNTGELFF
TGTGCCAGCAGCCCAAGGACTAGCGTGAACACCGGGGAGCTGTTTTTT
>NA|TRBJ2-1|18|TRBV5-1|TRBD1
CASSLWETGTGGLNEQFF
TGCGCCAGCAGCTTGTGGGAAACCGGGACAGGGGGACTTAATGAGCAGTTCTTC
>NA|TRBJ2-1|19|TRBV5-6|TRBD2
CASSHLTSGSRISYNEQFF
TGTGCCAGCAGCCACTTGACTAGCGGGAGTCGAATCTCCTACAATGAGCAGTTCTTC
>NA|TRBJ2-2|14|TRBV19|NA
CASSSSANTGELFF
TGTGCCAGTAGTAGTTCAGCAAACACCGGGGAGCTGTTTTTT
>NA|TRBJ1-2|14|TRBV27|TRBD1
CASSFRTGVSGYTF
TGTGCCAGCTCCTTCCGGACAGGGGTTTCTGGCTACACCTTC
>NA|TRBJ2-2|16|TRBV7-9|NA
CASSAPGPRNTGELFF
TGTGCCAGCAGCGCACCGGGACCACGGAACACCGGGGAGCTGTTTTTT
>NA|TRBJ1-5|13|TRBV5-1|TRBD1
CASSEQGHQPQHF
TGCGCCAGCAGCGAACAGGGGCATCAGCCCCAGCATTTT
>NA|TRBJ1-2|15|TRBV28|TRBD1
CASRDSGQGSNGYTF
TGTGCCAGCAGAGATTCCGGACAGGGGTCCAATGGCTACACCTTC
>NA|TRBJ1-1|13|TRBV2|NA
CAGTRGMNTEAFF
TGTGCCGGTACACGGGGGATGAACACTGAAGCTTTCTTT
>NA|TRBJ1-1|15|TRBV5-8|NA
CASSNTGILNTEAFF
TGTGCCAGCAGCAATACAGGGATCCTGAACACTGAAGCTTTCTTT
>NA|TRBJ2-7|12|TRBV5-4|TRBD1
CASSSTGAAQYF
TGTGCCAGCAGCTCGACAGGGGCTGCGCAGTACTTC
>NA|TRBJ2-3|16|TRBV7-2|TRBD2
CASSFRAGRGADTQYF
TGTGCCAGCAGCTTTAGGGCCGGGAGGGGGGCAGATACGCAGTATTTT
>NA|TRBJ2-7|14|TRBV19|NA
CASSITGSSYEQYF
TGTGCCAGTAGTATAACCGGGAGCTCCTACGAGCAGTACTTC
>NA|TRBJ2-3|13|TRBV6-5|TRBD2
CASSYSGRDTQYF
TGTGCCAGCAGTTACTCCGGGAGGGATACGCAGTATTTT
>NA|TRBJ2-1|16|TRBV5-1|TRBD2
CASSWTSGTVYNEQFF
TGCGCCAGCAGCTGGACTAGCGGGACCGTCTACAATGAGCAGTTCTTC
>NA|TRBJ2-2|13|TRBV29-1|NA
CSVDQGNTGELFF
TGCAGCGTTGATCAGGGGAACACCGGGGAGCTGTTTTTT
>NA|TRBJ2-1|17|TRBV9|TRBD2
CASSVARGTSGHNEQFF
TGTGCCAGCAGCGTGGCCAGAGGGACTAGCGGCCACAATGAGCAGTTCTTC
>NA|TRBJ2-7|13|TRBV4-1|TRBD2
CASSQLISGEQYF
TGCGCCAGCAGCCAACTCATTAGCGGGGAGCAGTACTTC
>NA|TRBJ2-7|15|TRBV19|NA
CASSPGPARDYEQYF
TGTGCCAGTAGTCCCGGTCCCGCGCGGGACTACGAGCAGTACTTC